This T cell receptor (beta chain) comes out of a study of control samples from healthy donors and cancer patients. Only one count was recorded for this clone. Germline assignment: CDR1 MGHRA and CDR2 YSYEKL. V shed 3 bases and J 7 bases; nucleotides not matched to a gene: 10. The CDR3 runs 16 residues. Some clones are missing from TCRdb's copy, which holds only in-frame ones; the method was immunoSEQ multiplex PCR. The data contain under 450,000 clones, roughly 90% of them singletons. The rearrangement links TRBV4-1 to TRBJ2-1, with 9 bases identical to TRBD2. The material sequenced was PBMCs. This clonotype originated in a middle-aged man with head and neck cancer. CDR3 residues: CASSQALGGGGNEQFF. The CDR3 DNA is TGCGCCAGCAGCCAGGCCCTTGGCGGGGGGGGGAATGAGCAGTTCTTC.